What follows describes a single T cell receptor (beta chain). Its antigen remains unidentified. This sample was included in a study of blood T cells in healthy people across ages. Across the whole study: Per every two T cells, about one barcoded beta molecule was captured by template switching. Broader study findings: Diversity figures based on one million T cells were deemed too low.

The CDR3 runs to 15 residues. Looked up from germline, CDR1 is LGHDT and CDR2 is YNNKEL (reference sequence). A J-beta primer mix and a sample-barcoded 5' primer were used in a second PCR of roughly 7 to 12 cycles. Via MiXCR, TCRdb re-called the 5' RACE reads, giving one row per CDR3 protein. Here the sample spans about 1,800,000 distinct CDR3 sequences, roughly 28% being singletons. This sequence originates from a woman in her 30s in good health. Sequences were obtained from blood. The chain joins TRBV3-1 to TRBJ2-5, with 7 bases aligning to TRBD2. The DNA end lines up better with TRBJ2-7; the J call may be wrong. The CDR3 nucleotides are TGTGCCAGCAGCACCTCTTCTAGCGGCCCCTACGAGCAGTACTTC. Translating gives CASSTSSSGPYEQYF.